These 26 T cell receptor beta chains share one sample of origin, sequenced in a study of blood T cell repertoires in COVID-19 (dated by TCRdb to the early 2020s). Libraries were built with the immunoSEQ multiplex PCR assay. TCRdb provides this immuneACCESS table in a form limited to in-frame rearrangements. Some clones are lacking; in checked studies, under half of them reflect an unresolved V gene, and why the rest are absent is not known. The sample records 250,000 to 300,000 clones, 88% of which are singletons. The ten largest clonotypes hold 10% to 12% of the sample. Sequences were obtained from peripheral blood. The receptors stem from a young woman with COVID-19, enrolled during active disease.

The CDR3, as DNA: TGCGCCAGCAGCTTGGCGCCCTCGCTCGGTAATGAAAAACTGTTTTTT. Encoded protein: CASSLAPSLGNEKLFF. This sequence joins TRBV5-1 and TRBJ1-4; D not certain. Germline V gene data show CDR1 as SGHRS and CDR2 as YFSETQ. This CDR3 contains 16 residues. V shed 0 bases and J shed 4 bases, with 13 bases lying between them.

The V gene is TRBV12-5, the J gene TRBJ2-1, with D possibly TRBD2 on 6 matching bases. Per germline, CDR1 LGHNT and CDR2 FRNRAP. CDR3 length equals 21 residues. The V and J ends lost 5 bases and 0 bases respectively, with 29 bases between them. CDR3 sequence (DNA): TGTGCTAGTGGTCCCTCACTTGGGGCCCTAATCACCGGGAGCTCCTACAATGAGCAGTTCTTC. Amino acids: CASGPSLGALITGSSYNEQFF.

The chain joins TRBV5-1 to TRBJ2-7; TRBD2 is a possible D gene (6 bases). Trimming removed 1 base from V and 2 bases from J, with 13 bases in between. The length of the CDR3 is 15 residues. Germline V gives CDR1 SGHRS, CDR2 YFSETQ. CDR3 in amino acids: CASSLWGEAPYEQYF. CDR3 nucleotides: TGCGCCAGCAGCTTGTGGGGGGAGGCACCCTACGAGCAGTACTTC.

The chain combines TRBV30 with TRBJ2-1; unclear D gene. The CDR3 runs 11 residues. Per the germline V gene, CDR1 is GTSNPN and CDR2 is SVGIG (reference sequence). V was pared by 0 bases and J by 9 bases, with 6 bases between. The CDR3 region has the DNA TGTGCCTGGAGTGTTTTCGGTGAGCAGTTCTTC. It is translated as CAWSVFGEQFF. The entire variable domain, with the rest obtained from reference TRBV30 and TRBJ2-1, is as follows: SQTIHQWPATLVQPVGSPLSLECTVEGTSNPNLYWYRQAAGRGLQLLFYSVGIGQISSEVPQNLSASRPQDRQFILSSKKLLLSDSGFYLCAWSVFGEQFFGPGTRLTVL.

V gene TRBV4-3 combines with J gene TRBJ2-7; 16 bases fit TRBD2. CDR1 and CDR2 from the germline V gene are LGHNA and YSLEER. The CDR3 covers 19 residues. Germline trimming cut 0 bases from V and 0 bases from J; bases unmatched to any gene: 5. CDR3 loop: CASSQEGTSGRVSSYEQYF. The CDR3, as DNA: TGCGCCAGCAGCCAAGAAGGGACTAGCGGGAGGGTGAGCTCCTACGAGCAGTACTTC.

The V gene is TRBV4-1, the J gene TRBJ1-1, with D tentatively TRBD1 (6 bases). V lost 6 bases and J lost 2, with 13 bases in between. In germline, CDR1 is MGHRA, CDR2 YSYEKL. The CDR3 extends over 14 amino acids. CDR3 sequence: CASSQGQINTEAFF. CDR3 DNA: TGCGCCAGCAGTCAGGGGCAGATAAACACTGAAGCTTTCTTT.

The chain is built from TRBV7-2 and TRBJ2-7, with TRBD1 identical over 8 bases. This CDR3 is built from 14 residues. Germline V gives CDR1 SGHTA, CDR2 FQGNSA. With V trimmed by 5 bases and J by 3 bases, 6 bases remained unmatched. CDR3: CASSPLDRDYEQYF. The CDR3 DNA reads TGTGCCAGCAGCCCCCTGGACAGGGACTACGAGCAGTACTTC.

The CDR3 loop is CASSPQRSYEQYF. CDR3 DNA: TGTGCCAGCAGCCCGCAGCGCTCCTACGAGCAGTACTTC. The chain is built from TRBV9 and TRBJ2-7, with D uncertain. CDR1 is SGDLS, CDR2 YYNGEE, per germline. CDR3 length: 13 residues. The ends were cut back, 4 bases at V and 0 bases at J, with 8 bases in the middle.

This clone was picked up one time. The chain links TRBV28 to TRBJ1-5; D call uncertain. Per the germline V gene, CDR1 is MDHEN and CDR2 is SYDVKM. The CDR3 covers 15 residues. The V gene lost 7 bases and the J gene lost 6 bases, with 19 bases spanning the gap. The CDR3 sequence: CASTEHPSNSQPQHF. The CDR3 DNA sequence: TGTGCCAGCACCGAGCACCCTAGCAATAGTCAGCCCCAGCATTTT.

The genes are TRBV5-4 and TRBJ1-2, with D unclear. Trimming stripped 3 bases from V and 0 bases from J, with 6 bases between. Germline V gives CDR1 SGHNT, CDR2 YYREEE (reference sequence). This CDR3 contains 13 residues. The CDR3 protein is CASSSQTNYGYTF. The CDR3, as DNA: TGTGCCAGCAGCTCCCAGACTAACTATGGCTACACCTTC.

This chain links TRBV19 with TRBJ1-5, with D possibly being TRBD1 (5 bases). Germline values: CDR1 LNHDA, CDR2 SQIVND (reference sequence). This CDR3 spans 13 amino acids. Trimming took 10 bases from V and 7 from J, leaving 17 bases between them. CDR3 in amino acids: CATATGEQQPQHF. For the CDR3, the DNA is TGTGCCACCGCGACGGGGGAACAACAGCCCCAGCATTTT.

The V gene is TRBV18, the J gene TRBJ1-3; D not certain. This CDR3 contains 15 residues. Germline loops: CDR1 KGHSH, CDR2 LQKENI. Trimming shortened V by 0 bases and J by 0 bases, and 6 bases separated the two germline ends. The DNA for the CDR3 is TGTGCCAGCTCACCACCTTCCGGCTCTGGAAACACCATATATTTT. It translates to CASSPPSGSGNTIYF.

As for this clone: Other nucleotide sequences from this sample produce the same CDR3. CDR3 DNA sequence: TGTGCCAGCAGCTTGCTGGGGAGCTCCTACAATGAGCAGTTCTTC. Translated: CASSLLGSSYNEQFF. V is TRBV5-4 and J is TRBJ2-1; tentatively, D is TRBD2 (5 bases). CDR1 SGHNT and CDR2 YYREEE come from the germline V gene (reference sequence). The V gene lost 1 base and the J gene lost 0 bases, with 8 bases spanning the gap. The CDR3 sequence is 15 residues long.

The chain joins TRBV18 to TRBJ2-1; 10 bases fit TRBD1. Trimming took 1 base from V and 8 from J; bases not matched to a gene: 8. Germline V gives CDR1 KGHSH, CDR2 LQKENI. The CDR3 sequence is 16 residues long. The CDR3 sequence is CASSPLRDRGHDEQFF. The CDR3 coding sequence is TGTGCCAGCTCACCACTCCGGGACAGGGGACACGATGAGCAGTTCTTC.

The chain couples TRBV2 to TRBJ2-1; TRBD2 aligns across 7 bases. The CDR3 length is 14 residues. Trimming removed 3 bases from V and 8 bases from J; junction bases left unmatched: 7. Germline V gene data show CDR1 as SNHLY and CDR2 as FYNNEI. The CDR3, as DNA: TGTGCCAGCAGTGAGCGGGAGAGTGTCGATGAGCAGTTCTTC. Translating gives CASSERESVDEQFF.

This chain links TRBV21-1 with TRBJ2-1; the table's D call, TRBD2, has no DNA check behind it. TRBV21-1 is an annotated pseudogene. The CDR3 runs to 14 residues. The CDR3 DNA sequence: TGTGCCAGCAGTGTAGCGGGGCCCTACAATGAGCAGTTCTTC. Translating it yields CASSVAGPYNEQFF.

This clone has a single count. The chain employs TRBV7-9 and TRBJ2-7; a weak D match, TRBD2 (6 bases). CDR3 length: 15 residues. Germline V CDR1 and CDR2: SEHNR, FQNEAQ (reference sequence). The V gene lost 1 base and the J gene lost 6 bases, with 16 bases spanning the gap. CDR3 bases: TGTGCCAGCAGCTTAGGGGACTCCCAAGCGGGCGAGCAGTACTTC. Translation gives CASSLGDSQAGEQYF.

The gene calls are TRBV27 and TRBJ2-3, with D possibly matching TRBD2 (6 bases). CDR3 length: 17 amino acids. Trimming shortened V by 0 bases and J by 2 bases, and 15 bases separated the two germline ends. Germline V gene lookup returns CDR1 MNHEY and CDR2 SMNVEV (reference sequence). This CDR3 is CASSLSIRTTDTDTQYF. The CDR3 DNA is TGTGCCAGCAGTTTATCGATCCGGACTACCGACACAGATACGCAGTATTTT.

The rearrangement joins TRBV7-9 to TRBJ1-4, with D unresolved. The CDR3 consists of 15 residues. The ends were cut back, 1 base at V and 7 bases at J, with 13 bases in the middle. Germline V gene sequence: CDR1 SEHNR, CDR2 FQNEAQ (reference sequence). The CDR3 loop reads CASSLGRQAPEKLFF. CDR3 nucleotide sequence: TGTGCCAGCAGCTTAGGTCGTCAGGCTCCTGAAAAACTGTTTTTT.

This chain connects TRBV12-3 or TRBV12-4 to TRBJ1-5; 8 bases fit TRBD1. Trimming at V came to 7 bases and at J to 5 bases, leaving 4 bases not matched to a gene. The CDR3 length is 13 residues. CDR3 in DNA: TGTGCCAGCACCCTGACAGGGGATCAGCCCCAGCATTTT. The encoded protein is CASTLTGDQPQHF.

This clone has only a few counts. CDR3: CAYLTTTNEKLFF. In DNA, the CDR3 is TGTGCCTATCTGACAACAACTAATGAAAAACTGTTTTTT. V is TRBV30 and J is TRBJ1-4; D unresolved. Trimming removed 7 bases at V and 0 bases at J, with 9 bases between. CDR1 is GTSNPN, CDR2 SVGIG, per germline (reference sequence). The CDR3 sequence is 13 residues long.

The chain employs TRBV3-1 (or the pseudogene TRBV3-2) and TRBJ1-5; D is perhaps TRBD1 (5 bases). Germline V gene sequence: CDR1 LGHDT, CDR2 YNNKEL (reference sequence). Trimming shortened V by 0 bases and J by 5 bases, and 11 bases separated the two germline ends. This CDR3 spans 15 amino acids. The CDR3 DNA sequence: TGTGCCAGCAGCCAAGATTCGGGGGGGGATCAGCCCCAGCATTTT. This gives the protein CASSQDSGGDQPQHF.

This sequence joins TRBV7-2 and TRBJ2-5; 9 nucleotides align to TRBD1. The CDR3 spans 14 residues. Germline V gives CDR1 SGHTA, CDR2 FQGNSA. Trimming took 5 bases from V and 4 from J; bases not matched to a gene: 5. The CDR3 region has the DNA TGTGCCAGCAGCATCGACAGGGGGGCAGAGACCCAGTACTTC. Protein product: CASSIDRGAETQYF.

The gene calls are TRBV30 and TRBJ1-5; the D is unclear. V dropped 2 bases and J dropped 0 bases, with 8 bases sitting between them. CDR3 length: 14 residues. From germline, CDR1 is GTSNPN and CDR2 SVGIG (reference sequence). This CDR3 reads CAWSNFDSNQPQHF. The CDR3 nucleotides read TGTGCCTGGAGTAACTTTGATAGCAATCAGCCCCAGCATTTT.

The J gene is TRBJ2-5, the V gene TRBV30; no clear D gene. There are 10 residues in the CDR3. CDR1 and CDR2 (germline): GTSNPN, SVGIG (reference sequence). The V end was cut by 4 bases, the J end by 9 bases, with 9 bases between. CDR3 DNA: TGTGCCTGGATGGGCAAGGCCCAGTACTTC. Translated: CAWMGKAQYF.

Remarks on this clone: Other DNA variants within this sample encode the same CDR3. This sequence joins TRBV25-1 and TRBJ2-7; 7 bases agree with TRBD1. The V segment lost 8 bases and the J segment 2 bases; nucleotides outside the gene matches: 3. From germline, CDR1 is MGHDK and CDR2 SYGVNS. The CDR3 sequence is 12 residues long. CDR3 sequence: CASGTAPYEQYF. The CDR3 DNA is TGTGCCAGCGGGACAGCTCCCTACGAGCAGTACTTC.